Presented here are 21 T cell receptor beta chains from one specimen sequenced in a study of cytomegalovirus exposure and HLA in healthy donors. Primers for the PCR totalled 60 Vbeta and 13 Jbeta. Clones were sequenced by immunoSEQ multiplex PCR, and TCRdb holds only the in-frame ones, with some missing. The table includes under 200,000 clones, around four fifths detected once. The specimen was PBMCs. These receptors were obtained from a woman aged 45-65 years in good health and CMV-seronegative.

The chain carries TRBV5-1 and TRBJ2-1; weak D call: TRBD2 (5 bases). The germline V and J ends were trimmed by 4 bases and 5 bases, with 10 bases remaining between them. Germline-derived CDR1 and CDR2 are SGHRS and YFSETQ. The CDR3 length is 13 residues. The CDR3 reads CASSPGNHNEQFF. CDR3 nucleotide sequence: TGCGCCAGCAGCCCCGGGAATCACAATGAGCAGTTCTTC. The full variable domain, its missing parts supplied by reference TRBV5-1 and TRBJ2-1, is KAGVTQTPRYLIKTRGQQVTLSCSPISGHRSVSWYQQTPGQGLQFLFEYFSETQRNKGNFPGRFSGRQFSNSRSEMNVSTLELGDSALYLCASSPGNHNEQFFGPGTRLTVL.

The chain carries TRBV6-1 and TRBJ2-7; D uncertain. CDR1 is MNHNS, CDR2 SASEGT, per germline. The CDR3 is made up of 14 amino acids. Trimming shortened V by 6 bases and J by 3 bases, and 15 bases separated the two germline ends. CDR3 sequence: CASRTKTTGYEQYF. CDR3 nucleotide sequence: TGTGCCAGCAGAACCAAGACGACTGGCTACGAGCAGTACTTC.

The chain couples TRBV28 to TRBJ2-7; 8 nucleotides match TRBD1. There are 14 residues in the CDR3. Germline CDR1 and CDR2: MDHEN and SYDVKM. V shed 11 bases, J shed 5 bases, and the junction held 14 bases outside the gene matches. The CDR3 loop reads CALGRDRRLDEQYF. In DNA form, the CDR3 reads TGTGCCTTAGGCCGGGACAGGCGCCTCGACGAGCAGTACTTC.

This clone has only one observation. The rearrangement uses TRBV28 and TRBJ1-2; 9 bases line up with TRBD1. Trimming removed 7 bases from V and 7 bases from J; junction bases left unmatched: 7. Germline loops: CDR1 MDHEN, CDR2 SYDVKM. The CDR3 extends over 13 amino acids. In nucleotides, the CDR3 is TGTGCCAGCAACATGGGACAGGGAGGTGGCTACACCTTC. Its translation is CASNMGQGGGYTF.

The V gene is TRBV6-5, the J gene TRBJ2-7; a possible D gene is TRBD1 (6 bases). CDR3 length equals 13 residues. Trimming took 2 bases from V and 4 from J, leaving 9 bases between them. Germline CDR1 reads MNHEY; CDR2 reads SVGAGI. CDR3 nucleotide sequence: TGTGCCAGCAGTTACAGGCAGGGGTACGAGCAGTACTTC. Its protein product is CASSYRQGYEQYF.

The chain recombines TRBV9 with TRBJ2-6; 7 positions match TRBD1. Germline V gene lookup returns CDR1 SGDLS and CDR2 YYNGEE. The CDR3 extends over 17 amino acids. V shed 0 bases, J shed 2 bases, and the junction held 5 bases outside the gene matches. The CDR3 sequence: CASSVAGRGTGANVLTF. CDR3 coding DNA: TGTGCCAGCAGCGTAGCTGGCAGGGGGACTGGGGCCAACGTCCTGACTTTC.

The chain uses TRBV5-1 and TRBJ2-5; TRBD2 might be the D (6 bases). The CDR3 runs to 15 residues. Trimming took off 5 bases at V and 4 bases at J, with 18 bases between the two ends. CDR1 SGHRS and CDR2 YFSETQ come from the germline V gene. The CDR3 coding sequence is TGCGCCAGCAGTCCCTCTTCGGGGGTGCGAGAGACCCAGTACTTC. As protein: CASSPSSGVRETQYF.

V is TRBV28 and J is TRBJ2-7, with 11 bases matching TRBD1. V dropped 3 bases and J dropped 5; count of bases not matched to a gene: 6. Germline values: CDR1 MDHEN, CDR2 SYDVKM. There are 15 residues in the CDR3. CDR3: CASSFPDRGRNEQYF. The DNA for the CDR3 is TGTGCCAGCAGTTTTCCGGACAGGGGGCGAAACGAGCAGTACTTC.

The chain combines TRBV6-6 with TRBJ2-2; D gene unclear. This CDR3 is 13 amino acids long. Germline assignment: CDR1 MNHNY and CDR2 SVGAGI (reference sequence). The V end lost 7 bases, the J end lost 3 bases, and 9 bases lay between the germline ends. The CDR3 protein is CASKPRDTGELFF. As DNA, the CDR3 is TGTGCCAGCAAGCCCCGGGACACCGGGGAGCTGTTTTTT.

The chain couples TRBV5-4 to TRBJ2-1; 7 bases match TRBD2. Looked up from germline, CDR1 is SGHNT and CDR2 is YYREEE (reference sequence). The J segment lost 8 bases and the V segment lost 0 bases, leaving 11 bases of the junction unmatched. The CDR3 runs to 16 residues. The CDR3 sequence: CASSLGGGTSSHEQFF. The DNA of the CDR3 is TGTGCCAGCAGCTTGGGGGGGGGAACCAGTTCACATGAGCAGTTCTTC.

This sequence joins TRBV5-4 and TRBJ1-4; TRBD1 matches 7 bases. Trimming removed 5 bases from V and 4 bases from J; junction bases left unmatched: 5. The CDR3 sequence is 14 residues long. The germline gives CDR1 SGHNT, CDR2 YYREEE (reference sequence). The CDR3 sequence: CASSAWDSNEKLFF. The CDR3 nucleotides read TGTGCCAGCAGTGCTTGGGACAGTAATGAAAAACTGTTTTTT.

The table lists this clone with a few counts. The rearrangement links TRBV28 to TRBJ1-2, with 7 nucleotides matching TRBD1. Per the germline V gene, CDR1 is MDHEN and CDR2 is SYDVKM. The CDR3 length is 18 residues. V shed 7 bases, J shed 4 bases, and the junction held 21 bases outside the gene matches. In DNA form, the CDR3 reads TGTGCCAGCATAACTCCCGGACACCCTGAACAGGGGTTCTATGGCTACACCTTC. Translation: CASITPGHPEQGFYGYTF.

V is TRBV27 and J is TRBJ1-6; 8 bases agree with TRBD1. In germline, CDR1 is MNHEY, CDR2 SMNVEV (reference sequence). The CDR3 contains 16 residues. Germline trimming cut 3 bases from V and 10 bases from J; bases unmatched to any gene: 11. CDR3 protein: CASSFSRDRNRSPLHF. Here the CDR3 DNA reads TGTGCCAGCAGTTTCTCCCGGGACAGGAATAGATCACCCCTCCACTTT.

This sequence joins TRBV27 and TRBJ2-7, with D maybe TRBD2 (5 bases). Germline lookup yields CDR1 MNHEY and CDR2 SMNVEV (reference sequence). Trimming stripped 4 bases from V and 2 bases from J, with 12 bases between. The CDR3 covers 14 residues. The CDR3 DNA reads TGTGCCAGCAGTTCGCAGCGGCCCACCTACGAGCAGTACTTC. This gives the protein CASSSQRPTYEQYF.

The V and J genes are TRBV19 and TRBJ1-1; TRBD1 aligns across 7 bases. V shed 3 bases, J shed 2 bases, and the junction held 6 bases outside the gene matches. The CDR3 consists of 15 residues. Germline CDR1 and CDR2: LNHDA and SQIVND (reference sequence). DNA of the CDR3: TGTGCCAGTAGTATTAGGGGGCAGGGCAACACTGAAGCTTTCTTT. It translates to CASSIRGQGNTEAFF.

The chain employs TRBV28 and TRBJ2-7, with TRBD1 as a possible D gene (5 bases). Trimming shortened V by 10 bases and J by 1 base, and 11 bases separated the two germline ends. The germline gives CDR1 MDHEN, CDR2 SYDVKM. The CDR3 has 12 residues. As DNA, the CDR3 is TGTGCCACCGAGAGACAGTCCTACGAGCAGTACTTC. It yields the protein CATERQSYEQYF.

This chain uses TRBV6-5 with TRBJ2-2; 8 positions agree with TRBD1. Germline CDR1 is MNHEY and CDR2 is SVGAGI. V was clipped by 5 bases and J by 5 bases; unmatched bases: 7. The CDR3 sequence is 15 residues long. The CDR3 DNA is TGTGCCAGCAGTCCTGACAGGGGAGGAACCGGGGAGCTGTTTTTT. It encodes CASSPDRGGTGELFF.

The CDR3 protein is CASSDSGQGTFYEQYF. The CDR3, as DNA: TGTGCCAGCAGTGACTCGGGACAGGGGACGTTCTACGAGCAGTACTTC. The chain combines TRBV6-4 with TRBJ2-7; 10 nucleotides agree with TRBD1. V lost 0 bases, J lost 3 bases, and 5 bases stayed unmatched. Germline V lookup: CDR1 MRHNA, CDR2 SNTAGT. The CDR3 spans 16 residues.

This clone was seen only a few times. This rearrangement joins TRBV7-3 to TRBJ1-1; D is possibly TRBD1 (6 bases). V shed 5 bases and J shed 2 bases, with 9 bases lying between them. The CDR3 extends over 13 amino acids. Germline lookup yields CDR1 SGHTA and CDR2 FQGTGA. CDR3 in DNA: TGTGCCAGCAGCCGGGGACAAAACACTGAAGCTTTCTTT. Translated, it gives CASSRGQNTEAFF.

This rearrangement joins TRBV10-1 to TRBJ1-5; 7 bases are a match to TRBD1. CDR1 and CDR2 from the germline V gene are WNHNN and SYGVQD (reference sequence). The trim removed 6 bases at V and 7 bases at J, leaving 15 bases unmatched. This CDR3 spans 16 amino acids. The CDR3 spells CASREAEQGPGQPQHF. The CDR3 region has the DNA TGCGCCAGCAGGGAGGCCGAACAGGGGCCAGGACAGCCCCAGCATTTT.

The chain is built from TRBV10-3 and TRBJ2-6, with TRBD1 identical over 7 bases. The V gene end was trimmed by 8 bases and the J gene end by 0 bases; junction bases not matched to a gene: 4. CDR1 and CDR2 (germline): ENHRY, SYGVKD. The CDR3 is 15 amino acids. This CDR3 reads CAIGQGDSGANVLTF. CDR3 nucleotides: TGTGCCATCGGTCAGGGGGACTCTGGGGCCAACGTCCTGACTTTC.